This T cell receptor beta chain originates from a study of tumor-infiltrating lymphocytes in primary liver carcinoma. Study at large: Ages ranged from 30 to 69, with HCC or mixed HCC-cholangiocarcinoma.

Study-wide findings and caveats: The top-250-clone fraction was significantly higher in tumors than in blood (p = 0.039).

The CDR3 runs to 16 residues. Per the germline V gene, CDR1 is SGHAT and CDR2 is FQNNGV. Trimming stripped 2 bases from V and 5 bases from J, with 18 bases between. The roughly 17-31 mg bulk tissue piece was not sorted before simultaneous RNA and DNA extraction. Patients had primary liver carcinoma treated by surgical resection. Sampling was performed at five separate regions of each tumor. In this sample, this clonotype turned up once. Its antigen is unidentified. The input was roughly 0.5 ug total RNA; TCR beta cDNA was made from it with a constant-region primer. Three nested multiplex PCR rounds of slightly modified ARM-PCR generated TCR beta libraries. TRBV1-TRBV30 forward primers and a C-beta reverse primer were used in the first two PCR rounds, which each ran for approximately 11 cycles. TCRdb recomputed calls from the multiplex PCR reads with MiXCR, one row per CDR3 protein. The data contain roughly 49,000 distinct CDR3 sequences, 55% to 75% of them singletons.

The source is a man in his forties or fifties with primary liver carcinoma and hepatitis B virus infection. This sequence joins TRBV11-2 and TRBJ2-5; D remains ambiguous. Specimen: liver tumor tissue from sampling region 5. Subset here: tumor region T5, tumor centre. The CDR3 nucleotides read TGTGCCAGCAGCTTATGGAGTTGCGGCCCTGGGGAGACCCAGTACTTC. Translation: CASSLWSCGPGETQYF.